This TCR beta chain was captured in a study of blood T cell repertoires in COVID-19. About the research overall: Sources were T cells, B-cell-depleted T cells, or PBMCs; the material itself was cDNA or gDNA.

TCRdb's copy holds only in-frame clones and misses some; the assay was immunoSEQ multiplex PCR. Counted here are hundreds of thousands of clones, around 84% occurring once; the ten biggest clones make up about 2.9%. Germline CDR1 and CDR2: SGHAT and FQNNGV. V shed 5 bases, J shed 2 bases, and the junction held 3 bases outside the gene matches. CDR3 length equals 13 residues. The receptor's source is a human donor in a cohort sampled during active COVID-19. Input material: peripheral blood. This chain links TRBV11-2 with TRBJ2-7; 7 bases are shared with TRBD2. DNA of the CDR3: TGTGCCAGCAGCACAGGACTAGCCTACGAGCAGTACTTC. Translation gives CASSTGLAYEQYF. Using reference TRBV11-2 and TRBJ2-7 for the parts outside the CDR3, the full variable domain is EAGVAQSPRYKIIEKRQSVAFWCNPISGHATLYWYQQILGQGPKLLIQFQNNGVVDDSQLPKDRFSAERLKGVDSTLKIQPAKLEDSAVYLCASSTGLAYEQYFGPGTRLTVT.